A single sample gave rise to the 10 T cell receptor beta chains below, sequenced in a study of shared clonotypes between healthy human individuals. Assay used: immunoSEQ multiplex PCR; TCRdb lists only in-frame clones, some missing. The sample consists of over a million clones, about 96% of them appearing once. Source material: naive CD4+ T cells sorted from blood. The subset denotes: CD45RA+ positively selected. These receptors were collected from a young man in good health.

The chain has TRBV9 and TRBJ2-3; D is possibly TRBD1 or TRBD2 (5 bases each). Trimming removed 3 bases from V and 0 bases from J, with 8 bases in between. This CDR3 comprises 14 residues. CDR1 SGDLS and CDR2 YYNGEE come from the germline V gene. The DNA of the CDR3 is TGTGCCAGCAGCGATCGGGACAGCACAGATACGCAGTATTTT. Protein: CASSDRDSTDTQYF.

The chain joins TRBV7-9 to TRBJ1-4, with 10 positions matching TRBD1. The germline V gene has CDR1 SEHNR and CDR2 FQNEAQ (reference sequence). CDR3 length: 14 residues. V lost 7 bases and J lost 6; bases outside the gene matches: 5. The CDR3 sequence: CASTAGQGYEKLFF. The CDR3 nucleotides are TGTGCCAGCACGGCGGGACAGGGGTATGAAAAACTGTTTTTT.

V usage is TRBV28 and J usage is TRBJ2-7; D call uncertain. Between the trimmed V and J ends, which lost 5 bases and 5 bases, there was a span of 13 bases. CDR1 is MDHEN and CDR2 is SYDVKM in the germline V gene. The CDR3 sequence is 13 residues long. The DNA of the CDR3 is TGTGCCAGCAGTGCACCCCAGTACCACGAGCAGTACTTC. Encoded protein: CASSAPQYHEQYF.

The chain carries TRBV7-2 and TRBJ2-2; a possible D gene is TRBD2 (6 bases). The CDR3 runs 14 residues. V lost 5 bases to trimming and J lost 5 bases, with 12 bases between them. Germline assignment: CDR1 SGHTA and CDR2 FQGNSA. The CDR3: CASSPKAGTGELFF. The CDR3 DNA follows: TGTGCCAGCAGCCCAAAAGCGGGTACCGGGGAGCTGTTTTTT. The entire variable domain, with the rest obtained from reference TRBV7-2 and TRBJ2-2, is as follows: GAGVSQSPSNKVTEKGKDVELRCDPISGHTALYWYRQSLGQGLEFLIYFQGNSAPDKSGLPSDRFSAERTGGSVSTLTIQRTQQEDSAVYLCASSPKAGTGELFFGEGSRLTVL.

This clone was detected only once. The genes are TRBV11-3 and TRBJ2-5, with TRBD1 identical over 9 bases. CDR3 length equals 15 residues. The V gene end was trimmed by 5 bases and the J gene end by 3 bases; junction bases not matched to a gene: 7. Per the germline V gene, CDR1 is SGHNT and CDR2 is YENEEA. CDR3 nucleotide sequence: TGTGCCAGCAGCGACCCCCGGGACAGGGAAGAGACCCAGTACTTC. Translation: CASSDPRDREETQYF.

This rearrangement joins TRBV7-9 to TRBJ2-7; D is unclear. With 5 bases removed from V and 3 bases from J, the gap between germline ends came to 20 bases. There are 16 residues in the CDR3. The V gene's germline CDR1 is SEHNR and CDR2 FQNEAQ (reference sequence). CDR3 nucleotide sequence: TGTGCCAGCAGCCGGGCGCTCAGTGGGTCCTACTACGAGCAGTACTTC. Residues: CASSRALSGSYYEQYF.

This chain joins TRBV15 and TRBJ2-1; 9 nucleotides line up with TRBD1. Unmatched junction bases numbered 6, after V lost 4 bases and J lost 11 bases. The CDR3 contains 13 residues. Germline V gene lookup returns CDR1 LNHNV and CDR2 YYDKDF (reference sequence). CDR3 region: CATSKGQGNKQFF. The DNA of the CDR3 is TGTGCCACCAGCAAGGGACAGGGAAACAAGCAGTTCTTC.

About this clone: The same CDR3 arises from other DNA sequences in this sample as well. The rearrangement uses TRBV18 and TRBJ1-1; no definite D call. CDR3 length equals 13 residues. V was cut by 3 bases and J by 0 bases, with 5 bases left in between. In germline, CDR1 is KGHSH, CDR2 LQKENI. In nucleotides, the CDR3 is TGTGCCAGCTCACCCGCGGTGAACACTGAAGCTTTCTTT. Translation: CASSPAVNTEAFF.

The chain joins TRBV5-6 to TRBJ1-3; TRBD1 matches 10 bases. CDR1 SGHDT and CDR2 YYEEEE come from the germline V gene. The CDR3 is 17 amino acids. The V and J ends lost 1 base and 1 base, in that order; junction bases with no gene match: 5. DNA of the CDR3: TGTGCCAGCAGCTTGCTGGGACAGGGGAGGTCTGGAAACACCATATATTTT. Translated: CASSLLGQGRSGNTIYF.

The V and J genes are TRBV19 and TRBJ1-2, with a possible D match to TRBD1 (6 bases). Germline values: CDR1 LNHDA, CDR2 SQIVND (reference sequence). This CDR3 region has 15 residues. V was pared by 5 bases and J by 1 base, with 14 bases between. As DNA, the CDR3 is TGTGCCAGTAGTGATAGACAGGCTTATAACTATGGCTACACCTTC. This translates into CASSDRQAYNYGYTF.